This is a list of T cell receptor beta chains from one sample in a study of shared clonotypes between healthy human individuals. The protocol was immunoSEQ multiplex PCR, while the TCRdb copy is restricted to in-frame clones and leaves out a portion. The sample yields over 2 million clones, roughly 94% seen once. Input material: naive CD4+ T cells sorted from blood. All receptors come from a man aged 18 to 35 in good health. The CDR3 runs from the conserved cysteine through the conserved F or W. The D gene is left open where the match is weak. Size is omitted from some rows. Given values are once, few, many or a class for expanded clones.

v_call: TRBV10-3; d_call: NA; clone_size: few; j_call: TRBJ2-7; cdr3_length: 12; cdr3_nt: TGTGCCATCAGTCGCCAGGGCGACGAGCAGTACTTC; cdr3_aa: CAISRQGDEQYF
v_call: TRBV10-1; d_call: NA; clone_size: NA; j_call: TRBJ2-3; cdr3_length: 14; cdr3_nt: TGCGCCAGCAGTGATACCCAGGGTACAGATACGCAGTATTTT; cdr3_aa: CASSDTQGTDTQYF
v_call: TRBV6-6; d_call: TRBD2; clone_size: once; j_call: TRBJ2-7; cdr3_length: 16; cdr3_nt: TGTGCCAGCAGTTACTTCCGTCTAGCGGGAGCCGACGAGCAGTACTTC; cdr3_aa: CASSYFRLAGADEQYF
v_call: TRBV11-2; d_call: TRBD2; clone_size: NA; j_call: TRBJ2-7; cdr3_length: 15; cdr3_nt: TGTGCCAGCAGCTTCGCCACTAGCGGGAACAACGAGCAGTACTTC; cdr3_aa: CASSFATSGNNEQYF
v_call: TRBV30; d_call: NA; clone_size: NA; j_call: TRBJ1-1; cdr3_length: 17; cdr3_nt: TGTGCCTGGAGTGTACTGTCTAAGGGCGGTGGCCACACTGAAGCTTTCTTT; cdr3_aa: CAWSVLSKGGGHTEAFF
v_call: TRBV18; d_call: NA; clone_size: NA; j_call: TRBJ2-5; cdr3_length: 13; cdr3_nt: TGTGCCAGCTCACCGTTCCAGGGAGAGACCCAGTACTTC; cdr3_aa: CASSPFQGETQYF
v_call: TRBV25-1; d_call: TRBD2; clone_size: NA; j_call: TRBJ2-2; cdr3_length: 13; cdr3_nt: TGTGCCAGCAGTGAGGTAGAGCGGGGGGAACTGTTTTTT; cdr3_aa: CASSEVERGELFF
v_call: TRBV18; d_call: NA; clone_size: NA; j_call: TRBJ1-5; cdr3_length: 15; cdr3_nt: TGTGCCAGCTCACCAGCAGGTGTAGGCAATCAGCCCCAGCATTTT; cdr3_aa: CASSPAGVGNQPQHF
v_call: TRBV11-2; d_call: NA; clone_size: NA; j_call: TRBJ2-5; cdr3_length: 13; cdr3_nt: TGTGCCAGCAGCTTGGGAAACCAAGAGACCCAGTACTTC; cdr3_aa: CASSLGNQETQYF
v_call: TRBV5-1; d_call: TRBD2; clone_size: NA; j_call: TRBJ2-1; cdr3_length: 18; cdr3_nt: TGCGCCAGCAGCGGACTAGCGGGAGACTCCAGAATCTACAATGAGCAGTTCTTC; cdr3_aa: CASSGLAGDSRIYNEQFF
v_call: TRBV28; d_call: NA; clone_size: NA; j_call: TRBJ2-5; cdr3_length: 12; cdr3_nt: TGTGCCAGCAAGGGCAGCCAAGAGACCCAGTACTTC; cdr3_aa: CASKGSQETQYF
v_call: TRBV5-4; d_call: NA; clone_size: NA; j_call: TRBJ2-3; cdr3_length: 13; cdr3_nt: TGTGCCAGCAGCCGCGGGAGCACAGATACGCAGTATTTT; cdr3_aa: CASSRGSTDTQYF
v_call: TRBV7-3; d_call: NA; clone_size: NA; j_call: TRBJ1-1; cdr3_length: 15; cdr3_nt: TGTGCCAGCAGCTTAACCGTGGCGGAGAACACTGAAGCTTTCTTT; cdr3_aa: CASSLTVAENTEAFF
v_call: TRBV30; d_call: NA; clone_size: NA; j_call: TRBJ1-3; cdr3_length: 15; cdr3_nt: TGTGCCTCCCAACAGGGCCGGAGCTCTGGAAACACCATATATTTT; cdr3_aa: CASQQGRSSGNTIYF
v_call: TRBV11-2; d_call: NA; clone_size: NA; j_call: TRBJ1-1; cdr3_length: 17; cdr3_nt: TGTGCCAGCAGCTTAACGGGGAAAGGAAACCGGGGCACTGAAGCTTTCTTT; cdr3_aa: CASSLTGKGNRGTEAFF
v_call: TRBV25-1; d_call: NA; clone_size: NA; j_call: TRBJ1-1; cdr3_length: 12; cdr3_nt: TGTGCCAGCATTGAGGGGAACACTGAAGCTTTCTTT; cdr3_aa: CASIEGNTEAFF
v_call: TRBV6-6; d_call: NA; clone_size: NA; j_call: TRBJ1-2; cdr3_length: 15; cdr3_nt: TGTGCCAGCAGTTACCGACAGGTTACCGACTATGGCTACACCTTC; cdr3_aa: CASSYRQVTDYGYTF
v_call: TRBV9; d_call: NA; clone_size: NA; j_call: TRBJ2-7; cdr3_length: 14; cdr3_nt: TGTGCCAGCAGTAGAGACGGGACTCCCTACGAGCAGTACTTC; cdr3_aa: CASSRDGTPYEQYF
v_call: TRBV10-2; d_call: NA; clone_size: NA; j_call: TRBJ1-5; cdr3_length: 15; cdr3_nt: TGCGCCAGTGCCCCCCGTTGGGTTAGCAATCAGCCCCAGCATTTT; cdr3_aa: CASAPRWVSNQPQHF
v_call: TRBV18; d_call: TRBD1; clone_size: NA; j_call: TRBJ1-5; cdr3_length: 14; cdr3_nt: TGTGCCAGCTCACCAGGACAGGTCATTGGGCCCCAGCATTTT; cdr3_aa: CASSPGQVIGPQHF
v_call: TRBV28; d_call: NA; clone_size: many; j_call: TRBJ1-2; cdr3_length: 13; cdr3_nt: TGTGCCAGCAGTTCGAGGGATTCCTATGGCTACACCTTC; cdr3_aa: CASSSRDSYGYTF
v_call: TRBV28; d_call: TRBD1; clone_size: NA; j_call: TRBJ1-1; cdr3_length: 16; cdr3_nt: TGTGCCAGCAGTATACCACAGGGGGCTGGGGACACTGAAGCTTTCTTT; cdr3_aa: CASSIPQGAGDTEAFF
v_call: TRBV18; d_call: NA; clone_size: NA; j_call: TRBJ2-7; cdr3_length: 13; cdr3_nt: TGTGCCAGCTCACCAGGGGGCGGCCACGAGCAGTACTTC; cdr3_aa: CASSPGGGHEQYF
v_call: TRBV30; d_call: NA; clone_size: NA; j_call: TRBJ1-5; cdr3_length: 13; cdr3_nt: TGTGCCTGGAGTGTACAGGGAAGGGAGCCCCAGCATTTT; cdr3_aa: CAWSVQGREPQHF
v_call: TRBV6-5; d_call: NA; clone_size: few; j_call: TRBJ2-7; cdr3_length: 14; cdr3_nt: TGTGCCAGCAGTTACGGCATCGGCTCCTACGAGCAGTACTTC; cdr3_aa: CASSYGIGSYEQYF
v_call: TRBV2; d_call: TRBD2; clone_size: NA; j_call: TRBJ2-1; cdr3_length: 16; cdr3_nt: TGTGCCAGCAGTGGGGGACTAGCGGGAGGGGACAATGAGCAGTTCTTC; cdr3_aa: CASSGGLAGGDNEQFF
v_call: TRBV7-7; d_call: NA; clone_size: NA; j_call: TRBJ2-7; cdr3_length: 14; cdr3_nt: TGTGCTAGCAGCCCTCGACTCGAGGGCTACGAGCAGTACTTC; cdr3_aa: CASSPRLEGYEQYF
v_call: TRBV9; d_call: TRBD2; clone_size: once; j_call: TRBJ2-2; cdr3_length: 15; cdr3_nt: TGTGCCAGCAGCTTTAGCGGGGGTACGACCGGGGAGCTGTTTTTT; cdr3_aa: CASSFSGGTTGELFF
v_call: TRBV6-5; d_call: NA; clone_size: NA; j_call: TRBJ1-4; cdr3_length: 14; cdr3_nt: TGTGCCAGCAGTTTAGATACTCCGAATGGAAAACTGTTTTTT; cdr3_aa: CASSLDTPNGKLFF
v_call: TRBV7-9; d_call: TRBD1; clone_size: NA; j_call: TRBJ1-2; cdr3_length: 15; cdr3_nt: TGTGCCAGCAGCCCCCCGGGACAGGGAAGCTATGGCTACACCTTC; cdr3_aa: CASSPPGQGSYGYTF
v_call: TRBV18; d_call: NA; clone_size: NA; j_call: TRBJ2-4; cdr3_length: 17; cdr3_nt: TGTGCCAGCTCACCGCAAGTCCGTAGTTTAGCCAAAAACATTCAGTACTTC; cdr3_aa: CASSPQVRSLAKNIQYF
v_call: TRBV27; d_call: TRBD2; clone_size: NA; j_call: TRBJ2-3; cdr3_length: 15; cdr3_nt: TGTGCCAGCAGCCTAGCGGGGGGCCTTAGGAATACGCAGTATTTT; cdr3_aa: CASSLAGGLRNTQYF
v_call: TRBV2; d_call: TRBD1; clone_size: NA; j_call: TRBJ1-2; cdr3_length: 15; cdr3_nt: TGTGCCAGCAGTGATAAGAGGGGACAGGGCGGCGGCTACACCTTC; cdr3_aa: CASSDKRGQGGGYTF
v_call: TRBV4-3; d_call: TRBD2; clone_size: once; j_call: TRBJ2-5; cdr3_length: 16; cdr3_nt: TGCGCCAGCAGCCTCGATTTAGCGGGTACACAAGAGACCCAGTACTTC; cdr3_aa: CASSLDLAGTQETQYF
v_call: TRBV4-1; d_call: NA; clone_size: NA; j_call: TRBJ1-4; cdr3_length: 15; cdr3_nt: TGCGCCAGCAGCCCGGCGGGACAAAATAATGAAAAACTGTTTTTT; cdr3_aa: CASSPAGQNNEKLFF
v_call: TRBV5-1; d_call: TRBD1; clone_size: NA; j_call: TRBJ2-3; cdr3_length: 15; cdr3_nt: TGCGCCAGCAGCATCGGACAGGGCTACACAGATACGCAGTATTTT; cdr3_aa: CASSIGQGYTDTQYF
v_call: TRBV5-4; d_call: NA; clone_size: NA; j_call: TRBJ1-2; cdr3_length: 16; cdr3_nt: TGTGCCAGCAGCCGACCTCCTCCGGAGACTAACTATGGCTACACCTTC; cdr3_aa: CASSRPPPETNYGYTF
v_call: TRBV2; d_call: NA; clone_size: NA; j_call: TRBJ1-6; cdr3_length: 16; cdr3_nt: TGTGCCAGCAGTGAAGGGCGGGGGGGCACAGTTTCACCCCTCCACTTT; cdr3_aa: CASSEGRGGTVSPLHF
v_call: TRBV6-1; d_call: TRBD2; clone_size: NA; j_call: TRBJ2-5; cdr3_length: 16; cdr3_nt: TGTGCCAGCAGTGAAGAGGCTAGCGGGGGTTGGGAGACCCAGTACTTC; cdr3_aa: CASSEEASGGWETQYF
v_call: TRBV10-3; d_call: NA; clone_size: NA; j_call: TRBJ1-3; cdr3_length: 13; cdr3_nt: TGTGCCATCAGAGACAGCTCTGGAAACACCATATATTTT; cdr3_aa: CAIRDSSGNTIYF
v_call: TRBV6-1; d_call: NA; clone_size: NA; j_call: TRBJ1-3; cdr3_length: 13; cdr3_nt: TGTGCCAGCAGTGAAGCGCGAGGAAACACCATATATTTT; cdr3_aa: CASSEARGNTIYF
v_call: TRBV7-9; d_call: NA; clone_size: once; j_call: TRBJ1-3; cdr3_length: 13; cdr3_nt: TGTGCCAGCAGCTTAAAAAATGCGAACACCATATATTTT; cdr3_aa: CASSLKNANTIYF
v_call: TRBV27; d_call: NA; clone_size: NA; j_call: TRBJ2-7; cdr3_length: 9; cdr3_nt: TGTGCCAGCAGTTTTGAGCAGTACTTC; cdr3_aa: CASSFEQYF
v_call: TRBV5-1; d_call: TRBD1; clone_size: NA; j_call: TRBJ1-2; cdr3_length: 15; cdr3_nt: TGCGCCAGCACTCCCTCGACAGGGAGGGACTATGGCTACACCTTC; cdr3_aa: CASTPSTGRDYGYTF
v_call: TRBV9; d_call: NA; clone_size: NA; j_call: TRBJ2-4; cdr3_length: 15; cdr3_nt: TGTGCCAGCAGCGTAGACCTAGGGCTCGGGGGCATTCAGTACTTC; cdr3_aa: CASSVDLGLGGIQYF
v_call: TRBV7-9; d_call: NA; clone_size: NA; j_call: TRBJ1-1; cdr3_length: 14; cdr3_nt: TGTGCCAGCAGCTTAGGAGGGGGAGGAACTGAAGCTTTCTTT; cdr3_aa: CASSLGGGGTEAFF
v_call: TRBV10-3; d_call: NA; clone_size: NA; j_call: TRBJ2-3; cdr3_length: 11; cdr3_nt: TGTGCCATCAGTGAGCTGGATACGCAGTATTTT; cdr3_aa: CAISELDTQYF
v_call: TRBV2; d_call: NA; clone_size: NA; j_call: TRBJ2-3; cdr3_length: 13; cdr3_nt: TGTGCCAGCAGTGACTGGGGCACAGATACGCAGTATTTT; cdr3_aa: CASSDWGTDTQYF
v_call: TRBV2; d_call: NA; clone_size: NA; j_call: TRBJ1-3; cdr3_length: 16; cdr3_nt: TGTGCCAGCAGTGAATCGGGGGGTAAAGGGGCTAACACCATATATTTT; cdr3_aa: CASSESGGKGANTIYF
v_call: TRBV7-9; d_call: NA; clone_size: NA; j_call: TRBJ2-2; cdr3_length: 14; cdr3_nt: TGTGCCAGCAGCTTGTCGGCAGGGATCGGGGAGCTGTTTTTT; cdr3_aa: CASSLSAGIGELFF
v_call: TRBV5-1; d_call: TRBD1; clone_size: NA; j_call: TRBJ2-3; cdr3_length: 15; cdr3_nt: TGCGCCAGCAGTTTAACAGGGGGCAAAGGAGATACGCAGTATTTT; cdr3_aa: CASSLTGGKGDTQYF